The TCR beta chain described here comes from a study of chemoradiotherapy in HPV16-positive cancers. The CDR3 is 13 amino acids. Trimming removed 7 bases from V and 5 bases from J; junction bases left unmatched: 9. Looked up from germline, CDR1 is SQVTM and CDR2 is ANQGSEA. TCRdb's table, derived via immunoSEQ multiplex PCR, lists solely in-frame clones and lacks some. The table has about 3,500 clones, roughly 94% seen once; the top ten hold around 3%. Specimen collection occurred from a patient who underwent chemoradiotherapy. This receptor was taken from a human donor with HPV-associated anogenital cancer. The chain has TRBV29-1 and TRBJ1-1, with 8 bases aligning to TRBD1. CDR3 sequence: CSGRDRGGTEAFF. CDR3 sequence (DNA): TGCAGCGGCCGCGACAGGGGTGGGACTGAAGCTTTCTTT.